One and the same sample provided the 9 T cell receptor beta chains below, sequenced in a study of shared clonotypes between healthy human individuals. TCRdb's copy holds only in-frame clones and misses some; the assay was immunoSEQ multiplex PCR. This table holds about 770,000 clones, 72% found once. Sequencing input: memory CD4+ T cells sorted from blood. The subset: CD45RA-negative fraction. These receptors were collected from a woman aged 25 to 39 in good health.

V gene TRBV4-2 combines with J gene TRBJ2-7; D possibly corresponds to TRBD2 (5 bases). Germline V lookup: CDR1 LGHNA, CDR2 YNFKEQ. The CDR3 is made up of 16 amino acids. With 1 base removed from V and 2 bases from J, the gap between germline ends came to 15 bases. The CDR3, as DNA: TGTGCCAGCAGCCAAGCCCAAGGCTCCGGGACCTACGAGCAGTACTTC. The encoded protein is CASSQAQGSGTYEQYF.

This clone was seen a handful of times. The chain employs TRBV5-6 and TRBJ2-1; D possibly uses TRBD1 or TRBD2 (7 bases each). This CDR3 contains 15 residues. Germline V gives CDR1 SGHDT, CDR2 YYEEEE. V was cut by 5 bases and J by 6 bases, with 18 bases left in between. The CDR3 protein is CASREGQWEGNEQFF. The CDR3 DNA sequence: TGTGCCAGCAGGGAGGGACAGTGGGAGGGCAATGAGCAGTTCTTC. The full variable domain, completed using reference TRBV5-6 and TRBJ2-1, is DAGVTQSPTHLIKTRGQQVTLRCSPKSGHDTVSWYQQALGQGPQFIFQYYEEEERQRGNFPDRFSGHQFPNYSSELNVNALLLGDSALYLCASREGQWEGNEQFFGPGTRLTVL.

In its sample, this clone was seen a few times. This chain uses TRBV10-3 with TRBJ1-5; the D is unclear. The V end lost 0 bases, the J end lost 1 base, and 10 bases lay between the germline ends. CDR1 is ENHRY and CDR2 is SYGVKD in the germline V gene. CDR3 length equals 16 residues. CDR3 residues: CAISESESLSNQPQHF. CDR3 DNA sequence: TGTGCCATCAGTGAGTCGGAATCCTTGAGCAATCAGCCCCAGCATTTT.

The CDR3 region has the DNA TGTGCCAGCAGTTCCCTAGGACCCTACGAGCAGTACTTC. Its translation: CASSSLGPYEQYF. This chain links TRBV28 with TRBJ2-7, with unresolved D. Germline loops: CDR1 MDHEN, CDR2 SYDVKM. V was trimmed by 4 bases and J by 2 bases, leaving 9 bases between them. There are 13 residues in the CDR3.

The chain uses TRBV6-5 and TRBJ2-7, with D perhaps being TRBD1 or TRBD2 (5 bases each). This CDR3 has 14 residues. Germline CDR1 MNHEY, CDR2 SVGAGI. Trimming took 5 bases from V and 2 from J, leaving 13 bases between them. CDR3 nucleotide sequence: TGTGCCAGCAGTGTCCGGGGCGAAACCTACGAGCAGTACTTC. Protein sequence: CASSVRGETYEQYF.

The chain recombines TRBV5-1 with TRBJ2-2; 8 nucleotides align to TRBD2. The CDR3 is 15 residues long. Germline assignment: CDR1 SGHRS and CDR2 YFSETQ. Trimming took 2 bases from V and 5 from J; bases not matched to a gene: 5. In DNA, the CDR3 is TGCGCCAGCAGCTTAGGGACTAGAGGAACCGGGGAGCTGTTTTTT. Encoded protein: CASSLGTRGTGELFF.

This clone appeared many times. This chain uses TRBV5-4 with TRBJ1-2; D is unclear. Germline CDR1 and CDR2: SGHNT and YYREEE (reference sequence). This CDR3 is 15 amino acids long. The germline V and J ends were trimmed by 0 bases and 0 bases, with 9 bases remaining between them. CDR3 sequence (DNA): TGTGCCAGCAGCTTGGTTGGCAATTCTAACTATGGCTACACCTTC. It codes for CASSLVGNSNYGYTF.

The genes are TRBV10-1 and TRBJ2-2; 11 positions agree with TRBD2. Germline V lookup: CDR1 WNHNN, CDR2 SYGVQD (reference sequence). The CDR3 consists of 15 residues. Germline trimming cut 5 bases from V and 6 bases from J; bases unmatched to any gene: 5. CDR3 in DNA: TGCGCCAGCAGTCCGACTAGCGGGATTTCCGGGGAGCTGTTTTTT. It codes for CASSPTSGISGELFF.

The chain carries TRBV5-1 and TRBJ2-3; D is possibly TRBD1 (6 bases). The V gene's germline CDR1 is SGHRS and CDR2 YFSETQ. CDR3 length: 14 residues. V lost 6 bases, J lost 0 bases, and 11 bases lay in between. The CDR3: CASTLTGSTDTQYF. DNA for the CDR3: TGCGCCAGCACCCTAACAGGGAGCACAGATACGCAGTATTTT.